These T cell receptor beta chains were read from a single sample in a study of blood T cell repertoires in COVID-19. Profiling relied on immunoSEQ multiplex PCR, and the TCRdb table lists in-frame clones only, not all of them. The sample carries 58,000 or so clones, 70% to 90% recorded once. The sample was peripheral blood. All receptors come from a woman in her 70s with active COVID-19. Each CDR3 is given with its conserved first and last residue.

CASSEYSLFSGNTIYF | 16 | TRBJ1-3 | TRBV25-1
CASSLAGTGSTDTQYF | 16 | TRBJ2-3 | TRBV5-1
CASLSGNTDTQYF | 13 | TRBJ2-3 | TRBV19
CASSDFSGPSSYEQYF | 16 | TRBJ2-7 | TRBV25-1
CASSELTGAGELFF | 14 | TRBJ2-2 | TRBV2
CASSLGLAGVDTQYF | 15 | TRBJ2-3 | TRBV5-1
CATGLAGVSEQYF | 13 | TRBJ2-7 | TRBV19
CASSLAYLRTGGIGTDTQYF | 20 | TRBJ2-3 | TRBV5-1
CAWDQGALDIQYF | 13 | TRBJ2-4 | TRBV30
CSVEGGKVEAFF | 12 | TRBJ1-1 | TRBV29-1
CASRRDRVAEAFF | 13 | TRBJ1-1 | TRBV6-6
CASSQGTSGEDSYNEQFF | 18 | TRBJ2-1 | TRBV14
CASSGTKLANTGELFF | 16 | TRBJ2-2 | TRBV28
CASRGTGSYNEQFF | 14 | TRBJ2-1 | TRBV2
CASSLADGGGETQYF | 15 | TRBJ2-5 | TRBV7-2
CASSRDRLSGNTIYF | 15 | TRBJ1-3 | TRBV2
CAISGGLAGPRSFYEQYF | 18 | TRBJ2-7 | TRBV10-3
CASSLSGLAGRETQYF | 16 | TRBJ2-5 | TRBV7-6
CASSPLGFGTRVNEQFF | 17 | TRBJ2-1 | TRBV5-8
CASSYSGQLSGNTIYF | 16 | TRBJ1-3 | TRBV6-5
CASSNRAGGPTDTQYF | 16 | TRBJ2-3 | TRBV5-4
CASSFQQSKNIQYF | 14 | TRBJ2-4 | TRBV27
CASNEAHAASTDTQYF | 16 | TRBJ2-3 | TRBV28
CARMSGQGKYTEAFF | 15 | TRBJ1-1 | TRBV27
CASSYTGGGKNIQYF | 15 | TRBJ2-4 | TRBV5-8
CASSPTSEAYEQYF | 14 | TRBJ2-7 | TRBV4-1
CASSLRTGDTAQYF | 14 | TRBJ2-5 | TRBV7-3
CASSSTRTSGTYEQYF | 16 | TRBJ2-7 | TRBV6-5
CASSLSGRDYNEQFF | 15 | TRBJ2-1 | TRBV5-1
CASRGQKNQPQHF | 13 | TRBJ1-5 | TRBV2
CASSLLKPDRGKHEQFF | 17 | TRBJ2-1 | TRBV7-9
CASGQVSYEQYF | 12 | TRBJ2-7 | TRBV5-1
CASSPTDRDTLNEQYF | 16 | TRBJ2-7 | TRBV5-1
CASSGRQGLHYYEQYF | 16 | TRBJ2-7 | TRBV6-1
CASSPNTGGTDTQYF | 15 | TRBJ2-3 | TRBV5-4
CASSFRSSGETQYF | 14 | TRBJ2-5 | TRBV28
CASSQDAGLNQPQHF | 15 | TRBJ1-5 | TRBV4-1
CASRPSSLISGEQYF | 15 | TRBJ2-7 | TRBV28
CASSQDFSHQPQHF | 14 | TRBJ1-5 | TRBV4-2
CASSGLAGGPGTQYF | 15 | TRBJ2-3 | TRBV19
CASSWGLSYEQYF | 13 | TRBJ2-7 | TRBV5-1
CASSFGANSRYSGYTF | 16 | TRBJ1-2 | TRBV28
CSVLRNEQFF | 10 | TRBJ2-1 | TRBV29-1
CASSPGLAASGAKNIQYF | 18 | TRBJ2-4 | TRBV7-2
CASSFILAAVPEEQFF | 16 | TRBJ2-1 | TRBV5-1
CASSPSYQETQYF | 13 | TRBJ2-5 | TRBV12-3/TRBV12-4
CASRTQTGDEQFF | 13 | TRBJ2-1 | TRBV13
CASSASAGVGEQYF | 14 | TRBJ2-7 | TRBV10-1
CASSLAGGGETTGELFF | 17 | TRBJ2-2 | TRBV7-6
CATKRRGRGQETQYF | 15 | TRBJ2-5 | TRBV2
CSASLLRAQNTGELFF | 16 | TRBJ2-2 | TRBV20-1
CASSVNTNTEAFF | 13 | TRBJ1-1 | TRBV9
CASRSQGAAKNIQYF | 15 | TRBJ2-4 | TRBV6-5
CASSERTGVYEQYF | 14 | TRBJ2-7 | TRBV2
CASKTQNYGYTF | 12 | TRBJ1-2 | TRBV7-9
CASSVPQGSTEAFF | 14 | TRBJ1-1 | TRBV6-5
CASSRDRANGNTIYF | 15 | TRBJ1-3 | TRBV28
CASSRGSGRVITGELFF | 17 | TRBJ2-2 | TRBV28
CASSSNRLGEQYF | 13 | TRBJ2-7 | TRBV5-5
CASSQDPRTSGNNEQFF | 17 | TRBJ2-1 | TRBV4-1